The 3 T cell receptor beta chains presented below share a single source sample, sequenced in a study of T cells after yellow fever vaccination. TCRdb fed the 5' RACE reads into MiXCR, producing one record per CDR3 protein. The sample records about 320,000 distinct CDR3 sequences, approximately 4.3% being singletons. The starting material was PBMCs, obtained 15 days after the yellow fever booster vaccination. These receptors were collected from a man aged 18 to 30 who received the YFV17D yellow fever vaccine.

This clonotype was counted only a few times. V is TRBV7-2 and J is TRBJ1-1; maybe TRBD1 (6 bases). Germline loops: CDR1 SGHTA, CDR2 FQGNSA. The CDR3 loop spans 13 amino acids. V lost 4 bases, J lost 7 bases, and 13 bases lay in between. CDR3 nucleotides: TGTGCCAGCAGCTCAGGACAGAAGGTTGAAGCTTTCTTT. It specifies CASSSGQKVEAFF.

This clonotype was seen a few times. The chain combines TRBV12-3 or TRBV12-4 with TRBJ2-7, with D perhaps TRBD2 (5 bases). V was cut by 6 bases and J by 7 bases, with 16 bases left in between. The CDR3 spans 13 residues. For the CDR3, the DNA is TGTGCCAGCAGCATAGGGCGAGGGAAGGAGCAGTACTTC. Translation: CASSIGRGKEQYF.

This clonotype was recorded a few times. The chain has TRBV25-1 and TRBJ1-1; TRBD1 matches at 9 bases. CDR1 is MGHDK, CDR2 SYGVNS, per germline. V was clipped by 2 bases and J by 10 bases; unmatched bases: 8. The CDR3 is 14 amino acids. The CDR3 coding sequence is TGTGCCAGCAGTGAACAACAGGGGGCGGGTATAGCTTTCTTT. This encodes CASSEQQGAGIAFF.